Shown below are 19 T cell receptor beta chains from a single sample sequenced in a study of shared T cell receptors in the human thymus. This table comes from immunoSEQ multiplex PCR, and its TCRdb copy is limited to in-frame clones, with some not included. The table has about 380,000 clones, 95% seen once. The sample comprised thymocytes. The receptors here all came from a human donor.

J is TRBJ2-7 and V is TRBV28; TRBD1 matches at 8 bases. From germline, CDR1 is MDHEN and CDR2 SYDVKM. The ends lost 5 bases at V and 3 bases at J; junction bases unmatched: 18. The CDR3 extends over 18 amino acids. In DNA, the CDR3 is TGTGCCAGCAGTACTCTCGGCACCACAGGGGGTGAAATCTACGAGCAGTACTTC. The encoded protein is CASSTLGTTGGEIYEQYF.

The rearrangement uses TRBV11-2 and TRBJ2-3; D perhaps matches TRBD1 (6 bases). The ends were cut back, 6 bases at V and 5 bases at J, with 21 bases in the middle. The CDR3 covers 16 residues. The germline gives CDR1 SGHAT, CDR2 FQNNGV. CDR3 region: CASRYTEDRIGDTQYF. CDR3 DNA: TGTGCCAGCAGGTACACGGAGGACAGAATAGGAGATACGCAGTATTTT.

This chain links TRBV4-3 with TRBJ2-6, with unresolved D. Trimming stripped 1 base from V and 0 bases from J, with 4 bases between. The CDR3 totals 15 residues. Per germline, CDR1 LGHNA and CDR2 YSLEER. The DNA for the CDR3 is TGCGCCAGCAGCCAAGGCATCTCTGGGGCCAACGTCCTGACTTTC. Its translation is CASSQGISGANVLTF.

About this clone: Other DNA sequences from this sample encode an identical CDR3 as well. The V call is TRBV18, the J call TRBJ1-1, with D perhaps matching TRBD1 (5 bases). Trimming left V 0 bases short and J 6 bases short, with 5 bases between. This CDR3 spans 12 amino acids. Germline V gives CDR1 KGHSH, CDR2 LQKENI. The CDR3 nucleotides read TGTGCCAGCTCACCACCCAGGGCTGAAGCTTTCTTT. It yields the protein CASSPPRAEAFF.

This chain joins TRBV29-1 and TRBJ1-1, with no clear D. Trimming cost V 0 bases and J 8 bases, with 7 bases left between them. This CDR3 has 11 amino acids. Germline CDR1 SQVTM, CDR2 ANQGSEA. The CDR3: CSVEEVAEAFF. CDR3 sequence (DNA): TGCAGCGTTGAAGAGGTGGCGGAAGCTTTCTTT.

The chain couples TRBV19 to TRBJ1-2, with TRBD1 matching 7 bases. The CDR3 loop spans 14 amino acids. Trimming took 7 bases from V and 6 from J; bases not matched to a gene: 11. The germline V gene encodes CDR1 LNHDA and CDR2 SQIVND (reference sequence). For the CDR3, the DNA is TGTGCCAGTACCCCCACAGGGGAGAGCAATGGCTACACCTTC. Protein: CASTPTGESNGYTF.

About this clone itself: At one of its ends the junction is not consistent with the germline gene, which may arise from a read error. V is TRBV20-1 and J is TRBJ2-3, with a tentative D call TRBD1 (5 bases). This CDR3 is built from 10 residues. In germline, CDR1 is DFQATT, CDR2 SNEGSKA (reference sequence). The DNA for the CDR3 is TGCAGTGCTAGACTGGGGAACAGGAATTTT. This sequence encodes CSARLGNRNF.

This chain joins TRBV6-5 and TRBJ1-1; 7 bases map to TRBD1. Unmatched junction bases numbered 4, after V lost 6 bases and J lost 6 bases. The CDR3 loop spans 12 amino acids. Per the germline V gene, CDR1 is MNHEY and CDR2 is SVGAGI. CDR3 nucleotides: TGTGCCAGCAGAGGGGGCATCGCTGAAGCTTTCTTT. Its protein is CASRGGIAEAFF.

This chain uses TRBV30 with TRBJ2-5, with 7 bases aligning to TRBD1. This CDR3 has 14 amino acids. The J segment lost 1 base and the V segment lost 5 bases, leaving 7 bases of the junction unmatched. Germline V gene lookup returns CDR1 GTSNPN and CDR2 SVGIG (reference sequence). CDR3 loop: CAWGYRDSQETQYF. Here the CDR3 DNA reads TGTGCCTGGGGATACCGGGACAGCCAAGAGACCCAGTACTTC.

The chain links TRBV28 to TRBJ2-2; D call uncertain. The CDR3 totals 12 residues. Germline lookup yields CDR1 MDHEN and CDR2 SYDVKM. Trimming cost V 5 bases and J 9 bases, with 10 bases left between them. CDR3: CASSPVGRELFF. Written as DNA, the CDR3 is TGTGCCAGCAGTCCTGTAGGGCGGGAGCTGTTTTTT.

The chain uses TRBV18 and TRBJ2-2; TRBD1 might be the D (6 bases). Germline values: CDR1 KGHSH, CDR2 LQKENI. CDR3 length: 16 residues. V was shortened by 2 bases and J by 4 bases, with 14 bases between the two germline ends. The DNA for the CDR3 is TGTGCCAGCTCACCAGGCAGGGGTATGCGCACCGGGGAGCTGTTTTTT. It specifies CASSPGRGMRTGELFF.

The chain uses TRBV2 and TRBJ1-2, with 12 bases lining up with TRBD1. The germline CDR1 and CDR2 sequences are SNHLY and FYNNEI. J gave up 4 bases and V 2 bases, and 11 bases lay outside the gene matches. This CDR3 spans 18 amino acids. CDR3 nucleotide sequence: TGTGCCAGCAGTGAAACGGGGGACAGGGGGCGCAAAAGCTATGGCTACACCTTC. This gives the protein CASSETGDRGRKSYGYTF.

The chain has TRBV10-3 and TRBJ1-1, with 8 nucleotides matching TRBD1. Germline CDR1 and CDR2: ENHRY and SYGVKD. J lost 7 bases, V lost 3 bases, and 7 bases had no gene match. CDR3 length equals 14 residues. The CDR3 DNA is TGTGCCATCAGTGAAGGACAGGGACCTAATGAAGCTTTCTTT. This gives the protein CAISEGQGPNEAFF.

The chain couples TRBV5-1 to TRBJ2-1; D is uncertain. Per germline, CDR1 SGHRS and CDR2 YFSETQ. V lost 0 bases and J 10 bases, leaving 5 bases between the germline ends. The CDR3 runs to 11 residues. The CDR3 region is CASSLAEEQFF. As DNA, the CDR3 is TGCGCCAGCAGCTTGGCTGAGGAGCAGTTCTTC.

This clone has only a few counts. This chain connects TRBV28 to TRBJ1-4; D unclear. Germline V gene sequence: CDR1 MDHEN, CDR2 SYDVKM. The CDR3 extends over 16 amino acids. The germline V and J ends were trimmed by 3 bases and 3 bases, with 14 bases remaining between them. CDR3 region: CASSLREEGPNEKLFF. The DNA of the CDR3 is TGTGCCAGCAGTTTGAGGGAAGAAGGGCCTAATGAAAAACTGTTTTTT.

V and J are TRBV5-5 and TRBJ2-5; D gene ambiguous. Germline lookup yields CDR1 SGHKS and CDR2 YYEKEE (reference sequence). Trimming removed 2 bases at V and 5 bases at J, with 4 bases between. The CDR3 covers 11 residues. The CDR3, as DNA: TGTGCCAGCAGCTTCGCGGAGACCCAGTACTTC. This encodes CASSFAETQYF.

This chain connects TRBV28 to TRBJ2-7, with D unresolved. In germline, CDR1 is MDHEN, CDR2 SYDVKM. The CDR3 length is 11 residues. The CDR3 loop reads CPYPLRYEQYF. CDR3 nucleotide sequence: TGTCCCTATCCCCTGCGCTACGAGCAGTACTTC.

The chain has TRBV15 and TRBJ2-5; D call uncertain. The length of the CDR3 is 15 residues. Trimming removed 1 base from V and 1 base from J, with 10 bases in between. CDR1 LNHNV and CDR2 YYDKDF come from the germline V gene (reference sequence). CDR3 coding DNA: TGTGCCACCAGCAGAGCCGACTTGTTCCAAGAGACCCAGTACTTC. This sequence encodes CATSRADLFQETQYF. The entire variable domain, with the rest obtained from reference TRBV15 and TRBJ2-5, is as follows: DAMVIQNPRYQVTQFGKPVTLSCSQTLNHNVMYWYQQKSSQAPKLLFHYYDKDFNNEADTPDNFQSRRPNTSFCFLDIRSPGLGDTAMYLCATSRADLFQETQYFGPGTRLLVL.

V usage is TRBV9 and J usage is TRBJ2-1; possibly TRBD2 for D (5 bases). Germline CDR1 is SGDLS and CDR2 is YYNGEE. The CDR3 sequence is 18 residues long. V was trimmed by 3 bases and J by 7 bases, leaving 26 bases between them. CDR3: CASSELDLRTRGFNEQFF. The DNA of the CDR3 is TGTGCCAGCAGCGAACTAGACCTCCGGACTCGCGGATTTAATGAGCAGTTCTTC.